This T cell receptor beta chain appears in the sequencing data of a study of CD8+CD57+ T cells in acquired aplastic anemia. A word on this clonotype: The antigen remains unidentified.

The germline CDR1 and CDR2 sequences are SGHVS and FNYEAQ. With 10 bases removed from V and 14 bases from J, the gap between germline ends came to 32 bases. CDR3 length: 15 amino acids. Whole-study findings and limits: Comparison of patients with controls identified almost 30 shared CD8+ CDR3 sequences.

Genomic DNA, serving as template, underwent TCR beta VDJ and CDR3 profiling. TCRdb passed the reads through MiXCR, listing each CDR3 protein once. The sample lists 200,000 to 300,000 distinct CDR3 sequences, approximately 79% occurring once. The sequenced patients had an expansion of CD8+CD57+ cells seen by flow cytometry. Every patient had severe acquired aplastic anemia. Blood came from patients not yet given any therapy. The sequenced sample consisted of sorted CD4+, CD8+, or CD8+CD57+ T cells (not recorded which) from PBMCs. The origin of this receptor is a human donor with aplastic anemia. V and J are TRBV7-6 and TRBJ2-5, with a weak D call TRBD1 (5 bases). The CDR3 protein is CANRLAPYQETKYYF. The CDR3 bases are TGTGCCAACAGGTTAGCCCCGTACCAAGAGACCAAGTACTACTTC.